The entry below describes one TCR beta chain. Its specificity is unknown. The data derive from a study of T cells after yellow fever vaccination. Study-wide findings and caveats: Reappearance after the booster was seen for most primary-vaccination clones, at around 95% CD4 and about 90% CD8. Although the secondary response was weaker, it peaked faster, at day 5 versus 15.

TCRdb re-called the 5' RACE reads with MiXCR, one entry per CDR3 protein. The sample yields around 600,000 distinct CDR3 sequences, roughly 12% seen once. This CDR3 has 13 amino acids. The V and J ends lost 6 bases and 9 bases, in that order; junction bases with no gene match: 12. The germline CDR1 and CDR2 sequences are DFQATT and SNEGSKA (reference sequence). This specimen consisted of PBMCs, obtained on the day of the yellow fever booster vaccination. The sequence derives from a man aged 30 to 45 who received the YFV17D yellow fever vaccine. The chain carries TRBV20-1 and TRBJ2-3; TRBD1 aligns across 7 bases. CDR3 residues: CSASGTVVRTQYF. CDR3 nucleotides: TGCAGTGCCTCCGGGACAGTCGTACGCACGCAGTATTTT.